This TCR beta chain was documented in a study of blood T cells in healthy people across ages. The second PCR ran about 6 to 12 cycles with a sample-barcoded 5' primer and J-beta primers. Using its own MiXCR run on the 5' RACE reads, TCRdb lists one record per CDR3 protein. The sample records about a million distinct CDR3 sequences, roughly 51% being singletons. The table lists this clonotype with a few counts. The sequencing input was blood. This clonotype was obtained from a woman in her fifties or sixties in good health.

CDR3 region: CASSRLGLITDTQYF. The CDR3 DNA reads as TGTGCCAGCAGCCGGTTGGGACTCATAACAGATACGCAGTATTTT. The chain uses TRBV7-3 and TRBJ2-3; D is possibly TRBD2 (6 bases). V was cut by 5 bases and J by 3 bases, with 15 bases left in between. Germline loops: CDR1 SGHTA, CDR2 FQGTGA. The CDR3 is 15 residues long.